This passage covers 24 T cell receptor beta chains from one sample sequenced in a study of patients and donors after allogeneic stem cell transplantation. TCRdb fed the RT-PCR reads into MiXCR, producing one record per CDR3 protein. The repertoire includes 90,000 to 120,000 distinct CDR3 sequences, roughly 35% of them detected once, and around 30% sits in the top ten. Sequencing was carried out using blood, either unsorted or a sorted T cell fraction (not recorded which). The receptors come from a human donor who was either an allogeneic HSCT recipient or a stem cell or donor lymphocyte infusion donor (not recorded which). It is not recorded whose cells these are; they may come from a transplant donor.

This clonotype appeared a few times. The chain recombines TRBV25-1 with TRBJ2-1, with 8 positions matching TRBD1. The CDR3 sequence is 14 residues long. The germline CDR1 and CDR2 sequences are MGHDK and SYGVNS. The trim removed 5 bases at V and 7 bases at J, leaving 7 bases unmatched. CDR3 sequence: CASSHYRGWNEQFF. Here the CDR3 DNA reads TGTGCCAGCAGTCATTACAGGGGGTGGAATGAGCAGTTCTTC.

V and J are TRBV6-1 and TRBJ2-7, with D uncertain. Germline loops: CDR1 MNHNS, CDR2 SASEGT. V dropped 6 bases and J dropped 6 bases, with 6 bases sitting between them. CDR3 length equals 10 residues. CDR3 loop: CASRASEQYF. In DNA form, the CDR3 reads TGTGCCAGCAGGGCCTCCGAGCAGTACTTC.

The chain joins TRBV21-1 to TRBJ2-4. TRBV21-1 is labeled a pseudogene. The CDR3 spans 16 residues. CDR3 loop: CASSKNEGLTKNIQYF. As DNA, the CDR3 is TGTGCCAGCAGCAAAAACGAAGGGCTAACCAAAAACATTCAGTACTTC.

This clonotype was detected only once. A read error may be the cause here, since a much bigger clone is one base away. The CDR3 DNA reads TGTGCCAGCAGCCGCCTCCGGCTAGCGGAGAGCTCCTACGATCAGTACTTC. It translates to CASSRLRLAESSYDQYF. The chain links TRBV6-2 or TRBV6-3 to TRBJ2-7, with 7 bases aligning to TRBD2. Germline CDR1 is MNHEY and CDR2 is SVGEGT. This CDR3 region has 17 residues.

In this sample, this clonotype turned up a few times. V and J are TRBV28 and TRBJ2-7, with 9 bases identical to TRBD2. The CDR3 contains 13 residues. The trim removed 8 bases at V and 3 bases at J, leaving 5 bases unmatched. Germline V lookup: CDR1 MDHEN, CDR2 SYDVKM. CDR3 in DNA: TGTGCCAGCCTTAGCGGGAGCAGCTACGAGCAGTACTTC. Translating gives CASLSGSSYEQYF.

The V and J genes are TRBV7-3 and TRBJ2-3, with 13 nucleotides matching TRBD2. Per the germline V gene, CDR1 is SGHTA and CDR2 is FQGTGA. Trimming at V came to 5 bases and at J to 4 bases, leaving 3 bases not matched to a gene. This CDR3 spans 15 amino acids. CDR3 sequence: CASSPLAGGPDTQYF. The CDR3, as DNA: TGTGCCAGCAGCCCACTAGCGGGAGGGCCAGATACGCAGTATTTT.

The rearrangement uses TRBV6-5 and TRBJ2-5; D is perhaps TRBD1 (7 bases). The V gene's germline CDR1 is MNHEY and CDR2 SVGAGI. There are 13 residues in the CDR3. Trimming left V 7 bases short and J 2 bases short, with 11 bases between. In nucleotides, the CDR3 is TGTGCCAGCACCAGGGGGGTACAAGAGACCCAGTACTTC. This encodes CASTRGVQETQYF.

The genes are TRBV6-2 or TRBV6-3 and TRBJ1-5; D is uncertain. The CDR3 length is 12 residues. V was shortened by 8 bases and J by 2 bases, with 7 bases between the two germline ends. Germline CDR1 and CDR2: MNHEY and SVGEGT. CDR3 nucleotide sequence: TGTGCCAGCCGACGGGGCAATCAGCCCCAGCATTTT. This sequence encodes CASRRGNQPQHF.

V usage is TRBV4-2 and J usage is TRBJ1-2; possible D gene TRBD1, 6 bases. The germline gives CDR1 LGHNA, CDR2 YNFKEQ. This CDR3 spans 15 amino acids. Trimming stripped 3 bases from V and 5 bases from J, with 16 bases between. As DNA, the CDR3 is TGTGCCAGCAGCCAGGCAGATCAGGGGAGGTATGGCTACACCTTC. Translated, it gives CASSQADQGRYGYTF.

This clonotype was found a few times. V gene TRBV24-1 combines with J gene TRBJ2-1; 11 bases agree with TRBD2. The CDR3 is 18 amino acids. Germline trimming cut 5 bases from V and 5 bases from J; bases unmatched to any gene: 13. Germline assignment: CDR1 KGHDR and CDR2 SFDVKD. The CDR3 sequence: CATSGPAIAGGRNNEQFF. DNA for the CDR3: TGTGCCACCAGTGGACCCGCCATAGCGGGAGGGCGAAACAATGAGCAGTTCTTC.

The gene calls are TRBV7-2 and TRBJ2-5, with a tentative D call TRBD1 (6 bases). In germline, CDR1 is SGHTA, CDR2 FQGNSA. V lost 5 bases and J 1 base, leaving 14 bases between the germline ends. CDR3 size: 15 residues. The CDR3 loop is CASSRWNRVQETQYF. The CDR3 DNA reads as TGTGCCAGCAGCCGTTGGAACAGGGTCCAAGAGACCCAGTACTTC.

The gene calls are TRBV6-5 and TRBJ2-7; D call uncertain. Trimming removed 0 bases from V and 5 bases from J, with 8 bases in between. The CDR3 is made up of 13 amino acids. The germline V gene has CDR1 MNHEY and CDR2 SVGAGI. Here the CDR3 DNA reads TGTGCCAGCAGTTACTCGAGGCTGAACGAGCAGTACTTC. Amino acids: CASSYSRLNEQYF.

The rearrangement links TRBV6-6 to TRBJ1-5, with D perhaps matching TRBD1 (6 bases). The ends were cut back, 6 bases at V and 3 bases at J, with 15 bases in the middle. The CDR3 is 15 residues long. In germline, CDR1 is MNHNY, CDR2 SVGAGI (reference sequence). The CDR3 DNA sequence: TGTGCCAGCAGAGACAGGAAGAACTTCAATCAGCCCCAGCATTTT. Translation gives CASRDRKNFNQPQHF.

This chain's CDR3 is CSVDRGRRAYGYTF. CDR3 in DNA: TGCAGCGTGGACAGGGGGCGGCGGGCCTATGGCTACACCTTC. The chain joins TRBV29-1 to TRBJ1-2; 11 nucleotides align to TRBD1. The ends lost 6 bases at V and 4 bases at J; junction bases unmatched: 7. CDR1 and CDR2 from the germline V gene are SQVTM and ANQGSEA. The CDR3 is 14 residues long.

The chain employs TRBV10-3 and TRBJ1-1, with 11 bases lining up with TRBD1. The CDR3 is 15 residues long. V gave up 6 bases and J gave up 0 bases; unmatched junction bases: 3. Germline CDR1 reads ENHRY; CDR2 reads SYGVKD. The CDR3 loop is CAIRRDRGMNTEAFF. In DNA, the CDR3 is TGTGCCATCAGAAGGGACAGGGGGATGAACACTGAAGCTTTCTTT.

The chain combines TRBV6-1 with TRBJ2-7; D call uncertain. The V gene lost 5 bases and the J gene lost 0 bases, with 8 bases spanning the gap. The CDR3 contains 13 residues. Looked up from germline, CDR1 is MNHNS and CDR2 is SASEGT. The CDR3 loop reads CASSPGYSYEQYF. The DNA of the CDR3 is TGTGCCAGCAGTCCTGGATACTCCTACGAGCAGTACTTC.

CDR3 bases: TGTGCCAGCAGTCACAGGGGGAATACGCAGTATTTT. It translates to CASSHRGNTQYF. The J gene is TRBJ2-3, the V gene TRBV28, with 8 bases that match TRBD1. This CDR3 has 12 residues. J gave up 7 bases and V 5 bases, and 2 bases lay outside the gene matches. The germline V gene has CDR1 MDHEN and CDR2 SYDVKM. The entire variable domain, with the rest obtained from reference TRBV28 and TRBJ2-3, is as follows: DVKVTQSSRYLVKRTGEKVFLECVQDMDHENMFWYRQDPGLGLRLIYFSYDVKMKEKGDIPEGYSVSREKKERFSLILESASTNQTSMYLCASSHRGNTQYFGPGTRLTVL.

This chain uses TRBV28 with TRBJ1-6; D ambiguous. CDR3 length: 14 amino acids. V lost 6 bases and J 3 bases, leaving 9 bases between the germline ends. Germline lookup yields CDR1 MDHEN and CDR2 SYDVKM. CDR3 loop: CASRPDRYNSPLHF. The CDR3 bases are TGTGCCAGCAGACCCGATCGCTATAATTCACCCCTCCACTTT.

Written as DNA, the CDR3 is TGCAGCGTTGAACCCGAGCGCAGCGAGCAGTACTTC. Its translation: CSVEPERSEQYF. This chain joins TRBV29-1 and TRBJ2-7; D gene uncertain. The CDR3 runs 12 residues. Germline CDR1 and CDR2: SQVTM and ANQGSEA. The V and J ends lost 2 bases and 6 bases respectively, with 11 bases between them.

In its sample, this clonotype was seen a few times. This sequence joins TRBV12-3 or TRBV12-4 and TRBJ2-3, with D possibly being TRBD1 or TRBD2 (5 bases each). Trimming left V 2 bases short and J 1 base short, with 10 bases between. CDR3 length equals 15 residues. CDR3 DNA: TGTGCCAGCAGTTTATCTATGGGGGGCACAGATACGCAGTATTTT. It yields the protein CASSLSMGGTDTQYF.

This clonotype has a handful of counts. This chain connects TRBV15 to TRBJ1-2, with D hard to call. The CDR3 consists of 13 residues. Per the germline V gene, CDR1 is LNHNV and CDR2 is YYDKDF (reference sequence). V lost 1 base to trimming and J lost 6 bases, with 9 bases between them. CDR3 DNA: TGTGCCACCAGCAGAGCCACAGACGATGGCTACACCTTC. Translated, it gives CATSRATDDGYTF. The full variable domain, rest sourced from reference TRBV15 and TRBJ1-2, is DAMVIQNPRYQVTQFGKPVTLSCSQTLNHNVMYWYQQKSSQAPKLLFHYYDKDFNNEADTPDNFQSRRPNTSFCFLDIRSPGLGDTAMYLCATSRATDDGYTFGSGTRLTVV.

The chain is built from TRBV30 and TRBJ1-3; tentatively, D is TRBD1 (5 bases). This CDR3 contains 15 residues. V was clipped by 0 bases and J by 1 base, with 10 bases between them. Germline-derived CDR1 and CDR2 are GTSNPN and SVGIG (reference sequence). Written as DNA, the CDR3 is TGTGCCTGGAGTGTACTGGGGCGATCTGGAAACACCATATATTTT. Amino acids: CAWSVLGRSGNTIYF.

This chain links TRBV7-2 with TRBJ2-3; D gene uncertain. CDR3 length: 13 residues. Trimming took off 1 base at V and 5 bases at J, with 7 bases between the two ends. In germline, CDR1 is SGHTA, CDR2 FQGNSA. The CDR3 spells CASSLDRVDTQYF. Written as DNA, the CDR3 is TGTGCCAGCAGCTTAGATAGGGTAGATACGCAGTATTTT.

The chain recombines TRBV6-5 with TRBJ1-2; TRBD1 aligns across 7 bases. The CDR3 is 12 amino acids. Germline loops: CDR1 MNHEY, CDR2 SVGAGI. Trimming took 5 bases from V and 7 from J; bases not matched to a gene: 4. CDR3 loop: CASSVTGFGYTF. The CDR3 DNA follows: TGTGCCAGCAGTGTGACAGGGTTTGGCTACACCTTC.